The clone carrying this TCR beta chain was seen more than once but under ten times. The data stem from a study of T-cell memory formation after mild COVID-19. CDR3 size: 16 residues. From germline, CDR1 is MNHNY and CDR2 SVGAGI (reference sequence). The V gene end was trimmed by 4 bases and the J gene end by 2 bases; junction bases not matched to a gene: 6. MiXCR, run by TCRdb on the 5' RACE reads, gives a single entry per CDR3 protein. This table has 170,000 or so distinct CDR3 sequences, around 21% appearing once. The V gene is TRBV6-6, the J gene TRBJ2-2; TRBD1 matches 8 bases. The sample consisted of PBMCs or a T cell subset sorted from them (not recorded which). The clonotype originates from an adult woman who had mild COVID-19 (a few samples of this study predate the infection). Cell type and time point are not known. CDR3 DNA: TGTGCCAGCAGTTTCTGGACAGGGTACAACACCGGGGAGCTGTTTTTT. Translation gives CASSFWTGYNTGELFF.